This T cell receptor beta chain stems from a study of CD8 T cells in Susac syndrome (dated by TCRdb to the late 2010s). With respect to the entire study: Among the sequenced Susac syndrome patients, five or six had clinically active disease and about eight were in clinical remission. At blood withdrawal, Susac syndrome patients were either therapy-naive, taking corticosteroids (in some cases with IVIg as well), or taking IVIg alone. The study used repertoire sequencing to test whether antigen drove CD8+ T cell activation and differentiation in Susac syndrome. The paper's findings and limits, for the study overall: The number of individuals in the TCR sequencing and HLA analysis was acknowledged as relatively small. In patients with Susac syndrome, the CD4+ T cell repertoire showed no detectable clonal expansion.

The CDR3 covers 16 residues, taking in both the cysteine and the phenylalanine. The retained sequence is limited to the CDR3, 48 bases, with the frame set at the first base. V is trimmed back by 4 bases and J by 1 base, and the junction contains 5 bases that no gene match accounts for. Taken from the germline V gene, the CDR1 and CDR2 loops are MGHRA and YSYEKL. RNA was extracted with the RNeasy kit and 0.5 to 1 ug was reverse transcribed using random hexamers. The immunoSEQ multiplex PCR assay, which covers 54 Vbeta and 13 Jbeta segments, was used to amplify TCR beta CDR3 regions. PCR amplification bias was corrected by using a synthetic template baseline for primer optimization and computational correction. In the original analysis: Reads were annotated to V, D and J genes according to IMGT and were analyzed with immunoSEQ Analyzer, with only productive sequences retained. To calculate clonality, Shannon entropy was normalized by log2 of the number of productive unique sequences and then subtracted from one. For each patient and control, public and private clones were evaluated among the 100 most prevalent clones. Clones were defined as Susac-specific when absent from the healthy and MS cohorts, from 1,000 to 1,100 published viral clones and from other ImmuneACCESS disease sequences. The public reads were run again by TCRdb, first through fastp at Q25 and then through MiXCR, and only productive beta chains were kept. Each entry is one CDR3 protein sequence, shown with its most common DNA and genes. None of the V and J calls come from the authors' own analysis; TCRdb made them. Counted in this sample were some 240,000 distinct CDR3 sequences; 90% to 96% of them appeared once. Approximately 0.1% of the sample goes to the ten largest clones.

Peripheral blood CD8+ and CD4+ T cells from healthy donors, Susac syndrome patients and multiple sclerosis patients were profiled by high-throughput TCR beta sequencing. Recently defined diagnostic criteria for definite or probable disease were met by the Susac syndrome patients. Bulk CD8+ and CD4+ T cells were purified by magnetic negative isolation, whereas CD8+ TEMRA cells were enriched by FACS. Blood was drawn into EDTA tubes, processed within 24 hours, and PBMCs were isolated by density gradient centrifugation. PBMCs destined for TCR sequencing were cryopreserved in liquid nitrogen and later thawed in a 37 °C water bath. Purity of sorted or isolated CD4+, CD8+ and CD8+ TEMRA cells was at least 90%. Turning to this clonotype: The specificity of this receptor is unknown. Base qualities were left out, and no much larger clone turns up one base away.

This sequence uses TRBV4-1 and TRBJ1-5; the junction holds 9 bases that match TRBD1. The sequenced sample was CD4+ T cells from PBMCs. The sequence derives from a human donor with Susac syndrome. The nucleotides are TGCGCCAGCAGCCCAGACGGGACAGGGAGCAATCAGCCCCAGCATTTT. Translated, it gives CASSPDGTGSNQPQHF.